Listed below are T cell receptor beta chains from one sample, sequenced in a study of Graves' ophthalmopathy and Graves' hyperthyroidism. TCRdb reprocessed the multiplex PCR reads via MiXCR and lists one record per CDR3 protein. The profile shows about 700,000 distinct CDR3 sequences, 35% to 50% of them singletons. Sequencing input: peripheral blood. These receptors were taken from an adult man with Graves' ophthalmopathy. The CDR3 runs from the conserved cysteine through the conserved F or W. Fields, in order: clone size, V gene, J gene, D gene, CDR3 length, CDR3 protein, CDR3 DNA. D genes are given only for firm matches. A row's size may be missing; if present it is once, few, many or a size class.

-	TRBV6-5	TRBJ2-7	TRBD1	13	CASRGQGEYEQYF	TGTGCCAGCAGAGGACAGGGGGAGTACGAGCAGTACTTC
-	TRBV7-2	TRBJ1-5	-	16	CASSLEGHRGNQPQHF	TGTGCCAGCAGCCTGGAGGGACATCGAGGCAATCAGCCCCAGCATTTT
many	TRBV29-1	TRBJ2-7	-	14	CSVARDSTSYEQYF	TGCAGCGTCGCCCGGGACTCGACCTCCTACGAGCAGTACTTC
-	TRBV16	TRBJ1-2	-	15	CACSVENGPNYGYTF	-
many	TRBV2	TRBJ2-6	-	17	CASSERGSYSGANVLTF	TGTGCCAGCAGTGAACGGGGGAGCTACTCTGGGGCCAACGTCCTGACTTTC
-	TRBV12-3/TRBV12-4	TRBJ1-4	TRBD1	14	CASSRDRDDEKLFF	TGTGCCAGCAGCCGGGACAGGGATGATGAAAAACTGTTTTTT
few	TRBV24-1	TRBJ1-5	-	16	CAISDFGRDSNQPQHF	TGTGCCATCAGTGATTTCGGCAGGGATAGCAATCAGCCCCAGCATTTT
-	TRBV10-3	TRBJ2-5	-	11	CAWREAETQYF	TGTGCCTGGAGGGAGGCAGAGACCCAGTACTTC
-	TRBV7-9	TRBJ2-6	-	18	CASSLSTPPRAGANVLTF	TGTGCCAGCAGCTTATCAACCCCCCCCAGGGCTGGGGCCAACGTCCTGACTTTC
-	TRBV7-2	TRBJ1-1	-	15	CASSQDSGANTEAFF	TGTGCCAGCAGCCAAGATTCCGGGGCGAACACTGAAGCTTTCTTT
-	TRBV24-1	TRBJ2-2	TRBD2	14	CASQTSGGTGELFF	TGTGCCAGCCAGACTAGCGGGGGAACCGGGGAGCTGTTTTTT
many	TRBV14	TRBJ1-4	TRBD1	15	CASSPIDRVNEKLFF	TGTGCCAGCAGCCCTATCGACAGGGTAAATGAAAAACTGTTTTTT
few	TRBV7-9	TRBJ1-4	-	14	CASSLGTLNEKLFF	TGTGCCAGCAGCTTAGGGACGCTTAATGAAAAACTGTTTTTT
-	TRBV10-3	TRBJ2-5	-	9	CALRTNQYF	TGTGCCCTTAGGACCAACCAGTACTTC
-	TRBV7-9	TRBJ2-7	TRBD2	15	CASSYLAGASYEQYF	TGTGCCAGCAGTTATCTAGCGGGTGCCTCCTACGAGCAGTACTTC
-	TRBV29-1	TRBJ2-7	-	14	CSVEVQGTSYEQYF	TGCAGCGTTGAAGTTCAGGGGACCTCCTACGAGCAGTACTTC
-	TRBV7-2	TRBJ1-4	-	15	CASSQESTVNEKLFF	TGTGCCAGCAGCCAAGAGAGTACAGTTAATGAAAAACTGTTTTTT
many	TRBV11-2	TRBJ1-6	-	12	CASSYIRGPLHF	TGTGCCAGCAGTTACATAAGGGGACCCCTCCACTTT
many	TRBV9	TRBJ1-6	-	15	CASSPEALANSPLHF	TGTGCCAGCAGCCCAGAGGCACTGGCTAATTCACCCCTCCACTTT
many	TRBV14	TRBJ1-2	-	13	CASSQQTNYGYTF	TGTGCCAGCAGCCAACAGACCAACTATGGCTACACCTTC
-	TRBV25-1	TRBJ1-4	-	16	CASSDSAGRGWEKLFF	TGTGCCAGCAGTGATAGTGCCGGACGGGGGTGGGAAAAACTGTTTTTT
-	TRBV7-9	TRBJ2-7	TRBD2	13	CASTIAGGSEQYF	TGTGCCAGCACTATAGCGGGAGGATCCGAGCAGTACTTC
-	TRBV15	TRBJ1-2	TRBD1	13	CAPSTGGNYGYTF	TGTGCCCCCAGTACAGGGGGCAACTATGGCTACACCTTC